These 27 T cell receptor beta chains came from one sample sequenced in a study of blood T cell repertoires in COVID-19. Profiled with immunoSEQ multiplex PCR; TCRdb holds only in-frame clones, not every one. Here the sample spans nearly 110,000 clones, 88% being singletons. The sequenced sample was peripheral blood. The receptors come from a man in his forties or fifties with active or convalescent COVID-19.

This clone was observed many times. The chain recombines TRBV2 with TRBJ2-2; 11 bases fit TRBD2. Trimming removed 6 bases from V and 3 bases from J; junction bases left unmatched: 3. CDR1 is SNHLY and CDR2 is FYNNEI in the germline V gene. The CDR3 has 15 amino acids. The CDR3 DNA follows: TGTGCCAGCAGACTACTAGCGGGAGACACCGGGGAGCTGTTTTTT. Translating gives CASRLLAGDTGELFF.

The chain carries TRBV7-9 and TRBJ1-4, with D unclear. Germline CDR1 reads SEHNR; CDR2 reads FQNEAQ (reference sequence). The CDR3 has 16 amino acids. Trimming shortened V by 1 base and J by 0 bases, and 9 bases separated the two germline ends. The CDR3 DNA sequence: TGTGCCAGCAGCTTAGTAGGCGGATCAACTAATGAAAAACTGTTTTTT. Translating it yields CASSLVGGSTNEKLFF.

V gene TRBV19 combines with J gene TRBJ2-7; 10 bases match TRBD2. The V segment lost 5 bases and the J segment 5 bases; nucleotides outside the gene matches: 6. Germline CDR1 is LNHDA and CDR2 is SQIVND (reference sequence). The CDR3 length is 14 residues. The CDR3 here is CASSWLAGVDEQYF. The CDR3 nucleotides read TGTGCCAGTAGTTGGCTAGCGGGAGTCGACGAGCAGTACTTC.

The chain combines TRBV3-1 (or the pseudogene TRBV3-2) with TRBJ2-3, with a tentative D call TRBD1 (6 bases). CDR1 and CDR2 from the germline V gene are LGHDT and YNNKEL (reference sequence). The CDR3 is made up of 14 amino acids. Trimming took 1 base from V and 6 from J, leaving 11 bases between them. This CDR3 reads CASSQAARGDTQYF. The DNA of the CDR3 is TGTGCCAGCAGCCAAGCAGCGAGGGGGGATACGCAGTATTTT.

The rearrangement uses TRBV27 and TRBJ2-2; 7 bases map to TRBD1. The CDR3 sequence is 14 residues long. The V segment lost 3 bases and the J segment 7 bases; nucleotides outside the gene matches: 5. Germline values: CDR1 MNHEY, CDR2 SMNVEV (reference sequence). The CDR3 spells CASSFDRVFGELFF. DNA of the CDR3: TGTGCCAGCAGTTTTGACAGGGTCTTCGGGGAGCTGTTTTTT.

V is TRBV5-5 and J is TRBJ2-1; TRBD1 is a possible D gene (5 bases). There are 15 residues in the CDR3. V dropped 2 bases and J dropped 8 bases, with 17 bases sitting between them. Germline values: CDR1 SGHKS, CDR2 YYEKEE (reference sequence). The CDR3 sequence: CASSFFPGPQDEQFF. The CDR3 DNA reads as TGTGCCAGCAGCTTTTTCCCGGGCCCACAGGATGAGCAGTTCTTC.

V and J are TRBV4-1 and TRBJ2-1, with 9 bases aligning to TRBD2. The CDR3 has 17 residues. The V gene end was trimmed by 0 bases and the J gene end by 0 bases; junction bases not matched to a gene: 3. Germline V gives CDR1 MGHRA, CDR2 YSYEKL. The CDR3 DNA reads TGCGCCAGCAGCCAAGATCCGACTAGCGGCTCCTACAATGAGCAGTTCTTC. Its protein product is CASSQDPTSGSYNEQFF.

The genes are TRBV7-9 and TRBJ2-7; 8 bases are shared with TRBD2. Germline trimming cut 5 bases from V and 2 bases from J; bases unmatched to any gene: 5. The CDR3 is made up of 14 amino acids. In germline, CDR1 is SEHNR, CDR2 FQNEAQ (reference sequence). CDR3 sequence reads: CASSLDGGAYEQYF. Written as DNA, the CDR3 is TGTGCCAGCAGCCTCGACGGGGGGGCCTACGAGCAGTACTTC.

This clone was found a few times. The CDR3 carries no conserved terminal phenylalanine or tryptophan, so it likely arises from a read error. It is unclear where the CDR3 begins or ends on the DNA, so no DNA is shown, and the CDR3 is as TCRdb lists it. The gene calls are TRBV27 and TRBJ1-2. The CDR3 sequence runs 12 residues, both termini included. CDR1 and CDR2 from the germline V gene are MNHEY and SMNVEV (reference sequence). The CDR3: CASSSPPGREFI.

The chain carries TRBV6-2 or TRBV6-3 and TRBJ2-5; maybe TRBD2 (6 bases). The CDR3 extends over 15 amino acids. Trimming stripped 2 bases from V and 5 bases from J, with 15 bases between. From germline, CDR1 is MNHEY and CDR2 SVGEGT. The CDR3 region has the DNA TGTGCCAGCAGTTACCGGGACTCCGCCGACGAGACCCAGTACTTC. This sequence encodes CASSYRDSADETQYF.

CDR3 DNA: TGTGCCAGCAGCTTAGATCCGCCCTATGGTCCAGGGTCAAGCACCGGGGAGCTGTTTTTT. It codes for CASSLDPPYGPGSSTGELFF. The genes are TRBV11-3 and TRBJ2-2; tentative D call: TRBD1 (5 bases). V was shortened by 0 bases and J by 4 bases, with 24 bases between the two germline ends. Germline loops: CDR1 SGHNT, CDR2 YENEEA. The CDR3 loop spans 20 amino acids.

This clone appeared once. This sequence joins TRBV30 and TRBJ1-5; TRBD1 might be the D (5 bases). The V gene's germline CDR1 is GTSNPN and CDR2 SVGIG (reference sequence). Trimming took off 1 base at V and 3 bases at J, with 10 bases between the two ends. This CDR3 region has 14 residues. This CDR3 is CAWSEGVNNQPQHF. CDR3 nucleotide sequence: TGTGCCTGGAGTGAAGGGGTCAACAATCAGCCCCAGCATTTT.

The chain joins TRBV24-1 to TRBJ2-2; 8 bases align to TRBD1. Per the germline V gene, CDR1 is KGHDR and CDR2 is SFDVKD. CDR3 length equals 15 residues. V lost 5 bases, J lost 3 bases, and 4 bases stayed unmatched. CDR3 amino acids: CATSAMDRDTGELFF. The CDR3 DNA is TGTGCCACCAGTGCCATGGACAGGGACACCGGGGAGCTGTTTTTT.

The CDR3 sequence: CASRGQGGRGYF. The DNA for the CDR3 is TGTGCCAGTAGGGGACAGGGCGGTAGAGGGTACTTC. The chain uses TRBV19 and TRBJ2-4, with TRBD1 matching 9 bases. This CDR3 is 12 amino acids long. J lost 15 bases, V lost 6 bases, and 9 bases had no gene match. The germline gives CDR1 LNHDA, CDR2 SQIVND (reference sequence).

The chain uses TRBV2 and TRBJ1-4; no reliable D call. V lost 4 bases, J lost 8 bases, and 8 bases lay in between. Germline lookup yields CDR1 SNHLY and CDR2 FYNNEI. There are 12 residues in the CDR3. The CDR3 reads CASSGNREKLFF. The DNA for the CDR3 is TGTGCCAGCAGTGGAAACAGAGAAAAACTGTTTTTT.

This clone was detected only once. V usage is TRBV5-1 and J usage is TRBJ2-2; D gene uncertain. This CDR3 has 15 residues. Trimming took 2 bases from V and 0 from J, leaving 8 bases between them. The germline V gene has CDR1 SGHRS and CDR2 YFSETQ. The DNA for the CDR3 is TGCGCCAGCAGCTTTGGCACCGCGAACACCGGGGAGCTGTTTTTT. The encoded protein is CASSFGTANTGELFF.

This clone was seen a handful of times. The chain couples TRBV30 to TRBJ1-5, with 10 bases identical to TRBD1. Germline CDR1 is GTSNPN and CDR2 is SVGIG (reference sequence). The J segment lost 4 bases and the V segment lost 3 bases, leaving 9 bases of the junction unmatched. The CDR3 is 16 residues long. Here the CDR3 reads CAWRPRDRGVNQPQHF. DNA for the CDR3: TGTGCCTGGAGACCCCGGGACAGGGGAGTAAATCAGCCCCAGCATTTT.

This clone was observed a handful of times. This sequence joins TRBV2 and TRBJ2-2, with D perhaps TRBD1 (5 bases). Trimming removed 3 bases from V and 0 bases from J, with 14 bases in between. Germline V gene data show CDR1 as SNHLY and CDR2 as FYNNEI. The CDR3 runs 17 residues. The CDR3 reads CASSDDSTSPNTGELFF. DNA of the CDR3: TGTGCCAGCAGTGATGACAGCACAAGCCCGAACACCGGGGAGCTGTTTTTT.

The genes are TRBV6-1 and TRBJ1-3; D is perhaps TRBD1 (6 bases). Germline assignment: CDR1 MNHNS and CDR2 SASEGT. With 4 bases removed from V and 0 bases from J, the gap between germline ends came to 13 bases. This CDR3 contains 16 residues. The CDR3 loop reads CASSALTGLSGNTIYF. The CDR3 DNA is TGTGCCAGCAGTGCCCTGACAGGACTCTCTGGAAACACCATATATTTT.

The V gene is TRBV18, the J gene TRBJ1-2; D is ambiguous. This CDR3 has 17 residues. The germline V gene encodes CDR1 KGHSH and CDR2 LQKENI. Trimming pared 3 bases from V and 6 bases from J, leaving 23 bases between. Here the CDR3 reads CASSPQGRLRDIDGYTF. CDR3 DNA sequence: TGTGCCAGCTCACCTCAAGGGCGCCTTCGGGATATAGATGGCTACACCTTC.

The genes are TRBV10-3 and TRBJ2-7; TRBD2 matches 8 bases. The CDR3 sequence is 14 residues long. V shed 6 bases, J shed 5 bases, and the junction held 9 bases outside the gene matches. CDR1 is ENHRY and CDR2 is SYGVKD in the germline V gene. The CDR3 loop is CAIRDSGKEDEQYF. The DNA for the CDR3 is TGTGCCATCAGAGATAGCGGGAAAGAGGACGAGCAGTACTTC.

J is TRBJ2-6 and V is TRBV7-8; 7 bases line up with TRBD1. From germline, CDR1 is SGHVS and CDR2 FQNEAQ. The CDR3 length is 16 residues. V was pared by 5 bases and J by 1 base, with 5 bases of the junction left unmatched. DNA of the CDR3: TGTGCCAGCAGCACCTACAGGGGATCTGGGGCCAACGTCCTGACTTTC. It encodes CASSTYRGSGANVLTF.

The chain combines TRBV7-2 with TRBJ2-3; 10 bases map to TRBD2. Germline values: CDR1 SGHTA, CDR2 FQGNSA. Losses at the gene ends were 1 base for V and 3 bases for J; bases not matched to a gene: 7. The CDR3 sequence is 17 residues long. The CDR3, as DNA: TGTGCCAGCAGCTTAGTCCCTAGCGGGAGTGGTACAGATACGCAGTATTTT. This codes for CASSLVPSGSGTDTQYF.

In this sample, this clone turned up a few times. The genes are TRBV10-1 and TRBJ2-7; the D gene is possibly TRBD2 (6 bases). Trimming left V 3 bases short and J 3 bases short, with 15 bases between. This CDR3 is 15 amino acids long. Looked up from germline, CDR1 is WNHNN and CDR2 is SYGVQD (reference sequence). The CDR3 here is CASSDFSGTSYEQYF. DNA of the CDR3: TGCGCCAGCAGTGACTTTAGCGGAACAAGCTACGAGCAGTACTTC.

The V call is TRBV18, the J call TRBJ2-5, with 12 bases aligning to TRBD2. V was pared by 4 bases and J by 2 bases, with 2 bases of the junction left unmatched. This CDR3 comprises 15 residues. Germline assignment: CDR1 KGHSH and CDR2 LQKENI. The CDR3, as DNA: TGTGCCAGCTCACTTGGACTAGCGGGACAAGAGACCCAGTACTTC. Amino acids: CASSLGLAGQETQYF.

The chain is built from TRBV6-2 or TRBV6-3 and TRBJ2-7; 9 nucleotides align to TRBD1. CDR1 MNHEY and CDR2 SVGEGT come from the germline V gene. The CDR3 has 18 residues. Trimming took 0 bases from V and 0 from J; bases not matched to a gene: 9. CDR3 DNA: TGTGCCAGCAGTTACTCACCGATAACAGGGGGCGACTCCTACGAGCAGTACTTC. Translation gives CASSYSPITGGDSYEQYF.

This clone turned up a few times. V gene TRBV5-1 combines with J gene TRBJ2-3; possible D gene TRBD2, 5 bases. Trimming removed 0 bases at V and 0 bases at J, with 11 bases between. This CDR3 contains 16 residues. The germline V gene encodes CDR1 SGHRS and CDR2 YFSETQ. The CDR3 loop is CASSLGEWTSTDTQYF. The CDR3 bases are TGCGCCAGCAGCTTGGGGGAGTGGACTAGCACAGATACGCAGTATTTT.